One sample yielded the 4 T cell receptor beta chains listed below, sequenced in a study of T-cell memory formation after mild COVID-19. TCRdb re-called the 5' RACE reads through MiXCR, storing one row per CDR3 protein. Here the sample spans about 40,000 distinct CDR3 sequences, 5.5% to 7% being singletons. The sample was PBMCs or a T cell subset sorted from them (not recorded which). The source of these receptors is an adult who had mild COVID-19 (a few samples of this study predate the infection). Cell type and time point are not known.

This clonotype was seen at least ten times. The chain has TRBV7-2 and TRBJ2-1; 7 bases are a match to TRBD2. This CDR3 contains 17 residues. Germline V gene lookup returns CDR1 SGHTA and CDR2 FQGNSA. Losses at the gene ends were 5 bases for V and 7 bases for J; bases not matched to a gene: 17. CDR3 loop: CASSPKGGGGRWNEQFF. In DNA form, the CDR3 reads TGTGCCAGCAGCCCCAAGGGCGGTGGCGGGAGATGGAATGAGCAGTTCTTC.

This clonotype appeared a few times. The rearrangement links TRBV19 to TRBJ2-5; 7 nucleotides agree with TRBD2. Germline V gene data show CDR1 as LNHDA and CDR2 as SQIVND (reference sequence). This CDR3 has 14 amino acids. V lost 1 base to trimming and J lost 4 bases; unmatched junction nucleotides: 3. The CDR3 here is CASSIVPGGETQYF. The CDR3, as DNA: TGTGCCAGTAGTATAGTCCCGGGAGGAGAGACCCAGTACTTC.

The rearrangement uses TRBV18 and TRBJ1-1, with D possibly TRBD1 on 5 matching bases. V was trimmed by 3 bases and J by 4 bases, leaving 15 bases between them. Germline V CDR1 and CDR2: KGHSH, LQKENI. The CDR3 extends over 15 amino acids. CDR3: CASSPFDTGGTEAFF. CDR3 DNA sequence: TGTGCCAGCTCACCCTTTGATACAGGCGGCACTGAAGCTTTCTTT.

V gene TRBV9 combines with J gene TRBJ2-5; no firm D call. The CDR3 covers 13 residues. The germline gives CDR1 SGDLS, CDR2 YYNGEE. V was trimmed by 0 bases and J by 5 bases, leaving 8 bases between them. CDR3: CASSVDRGETQYF. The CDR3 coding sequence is TGTGCCAGCAGCGTAGATCGTGGGGAGACCCAGTACTTC.